A selection of T cell receptor beta chains follows, all from one sample in a study of blood T cell repertoires in COVID-19. Here immunoSEQ multiplex PCR was the method, and the copy in TCRdb shows in-frame clones only, minus some. In the table there are about 160,000 clones, about 80% of which are singletons. Sequenced input: peripheral blood. Receptors originate from a woman aged 40 to 55 with COVID-19, enrolled during active disease. Each CDR3 is given with its conserved first and last residue. The D gene is left open where the match is weak. Where a row states a size, it is once, few, many or the class of an expanded clone; other rows omit it.

abundance: few
d_gene: NA
j_gene: TRBJ1-4
v_gene: TRBV6-6
CDR3aa: CASSVDPRVSKLFF
CDR3nt: TGTGCCAGCAGTGTGGACCCCAGGGTATCAAAACTGTTTTTT

abundance: NA
d_gene: TRBD1
j_gene: TRBJ1-5
v_gene: TRBV19
CDR3aa: CASIPRGGQSTSSNQPQHF
CDR3nt: TGTGCCAGTATCCCCCGGGGGGGACAGTCAACATCTAGCAATCAGCCCCAGCATTTT

abundance: NA
d_gene: TRBD2
j_gene: TRBJ2-7
v_gene: TRBV6-2/TRBV6-3
CDR3aa: CASSPPGLAGLHEQYF
CDR3nt: TGTGCCAGCAGCCCCCCCGGACTAGCGGGACTCCACGAGCAGTACTTC

abundance: few
d_gene: TRBD2
j_gene: TRBJ2-7
v_gene: TRBV30
CDR3aa: CAWSLGGSSYEQYF
CDR3nt: TGTGCCTGGAGCCTGGGCGGGAGCTCCTACGAGCAGTACTTC

abundance: NA
d_gene: NA
j_gene: TRBJ1-1
v_gene: TRBV29-1
CDR3aa: CSALRGTEAFF
CDR3nt: TGCAGCGCACTAAGGGGCACTGAAGCTTTCTTT

abundance: NA
d_gene: TRBD2
j_gene: TRBJ2-3
v_gene: TRBV9
CDR3aa: CATSLTSGGSTDTQYF
CDR3nt: TGTGCCACCAGCCTGACTAGCGGGGGTTCCACAGATACGCAGTATTTT

abundance: once
d_gene: NA
j_gene: TRBJ2-1
v_gene: TRBV4-2
CDR3aa: CASSQEGHEQFF
CDR3nt: TGTGCCAGCAGCCAGGAGGGGCATGAGCAGTTCTTC

abundance: NA
d_gene: TRBD2
j_gene: TRBJ2-7
v_gene: TRBV18
CDR3aa: CASSPSTSGAYEQYF
CDR3nt: TGTGCCAGCTCACCATCGACTAGCGGAGCCTACGAGCAGTACTTC

abundance: NA
d_gene: NA
j_gene: TRBJ2-3
v_gene: TRBV11-2
CDR3aa: CASSRPERNTDTQYF
CDR3nt: TGTGCCAGCAGCCGTCCCGAGCGGAACACAGATACGCAGTATTTT

abundance: NA
d_gene: TRBD2
j_gene: TRBJ2-3
v_gene: TRBV7-2
CDR3aa: CASSPGLGSADTQYF
CDR3nt: TGTGCCAGCAGCCCGGGACTAGGATCGGCAGATACGCAGTATTTT

abundance: NA
d_gene: TRBD1
j_gene: TRBJ2-3
v_gene: TRBV6-5
CDR3aa: CASGDRGRSDTQYF
CDR3nt: TGTGCCAGCGGGGACAGGGGAAGATCAGATACGCAGTATTTT

abundance: NA
d_gene: TRBD2
j_gene: TRBJ2-1
v_gene: TRBV29-1
CDR3aa: CRAGGGWGGGGSNEQFF
CDR3nt: TGCCGCGCCGGGGGGGGGTGGGGCGGGGGGGGAAGCAATGAGCAGTTCTTC

abundance: NA
d_gene: NA
j_gene: TRBJ1-1
v_gene: TRBV6-5
CDR3aa: CASSLGGTGNTEAFF
CDR3nt: TGTGCCAGCAGCCTGGGAGGAACAGGGAACACTGAAGCTTTCTTT

abundance: NA
d_gene: NA
j_gene: TRBJ2-1
v_gene: TRBV18
CDR3aa: CASSLTQRTTNEQFF
CDR3nt: TGTGCCAGCTCACTTACCCAGCGAACGACGAATGAGCAGTTCTTC

abundance: NA
d_gene: NA
j_gene: TRBJ2-3
v_gene: TRBV9
CDR3aa: CASSVSNGGDTQYF
CDR3nt: TGTGCCAGCAGCGTGTCAAATGGAGGAGATACGCAGTATTTT

abundance: NA
d_gene: TRBD2
j_gene: TRBJ2-3
v_gene: TRBV6-4
CDR3aa: CASSGGASTDTQYF
CDR3nt: TGTGCCAGCAGCGGGGGGGCTAGCACAGATACGCAGTATTTT

abundance: NA
d_gene: TRBD1
j_gene: TRBJ2-1
v_gene: TRBV29-1
CDR3aa: CSVVRTGINEQFF
CDR3nt: TGCAGCGTTGTGAGGACAGGTATCAATGAGCAGTTCTTC

abundance: NA
d_gene: TRBD1
j_gene: TRBJ1-3
v_gene: TRBV5-6
CDR3aa: CASSRTGTGNTIYF
CDR3nt: TGTGCCAGCAGTAGGACAGGTACTGGAAACACCATATATTTT

abundance: NA
d_gene: NA
j_gene: TRBJ2-7
v_gene: TRBV30
CDR3aa: CAWSQLDEQYF
CDR3nt: TGTGCCTGGAGCCAGCTAGACGAGCAGTACTTC

abundance: few
d_gene: NA
j_gene: TRBJ2-6
v_gene: TRBV5-8
CDR3aa: CASSLEQFGANVLTF
CDR3nt: TGTGCCAGCAGCTTGGAACAGTTCGGGGCCAACGTCCTGACTTTC

abundance: NA
d_gene: TRBD1
j_gene: TRBJ1-4
v_gene: TRBV5-1
CDR3aa: CASSRTGGRGEKLFF
CDR3nt: TGCGCCAGCAGCCGAACAGGGGGGCGGGGGGAAAAACTGTTTTTT

abundance: NA
d_gene: TRBD1
j_gene: TRBJ1-4
v_gene: TRBV3-1/TRBV3-2
CDR3aa: CASRGQGQAEKLFF
CDR3nt: TGTGCCAGCAGGGGACAGGGGCAGGCTGAAAAACTGTTTTTT

abundance: NA
d_gene: TRBD1
j_gene: TRBJ2-6
v_gene: TRBV19
CDR3aa: CASSIEARRQGAGGANVLTF
CDR3nt: TGTGCCAGTAGTATAGAGGCCCGGAGACAGGGGGCCGGTGGGGCCAACGTCCTGACTTTC

abundance: NA
d_gene: NA
j_gene: TRBJ2-3
v_gene: TRBV5-1
CDR3aa: CASSLDLGLVEDTQYF
CDR3nt: TGCGCCAGCAGCTTGGATCTGGGTCTAGTAGAAGATACGCAGTATTTT

abundance: NA
d_gene: NA
j_gene: TRBJ1-5
v_gene: TRBV21-1
CDR3aa: CASSKIRDSYQPQHF
CDR3nt: TGTGCCAGCAGCAAAATAAGGGACAGCTATCAGCCCCAGCATTTT